This T cell receptor beta chain was recorded in a study of T cells in Graves' hyperthyroidism and ophthalmopathy. Researchers amplified the TCR beta CDR3 regions from RNA transcripts. RT-PCR in the first round (using the HTBI primer set) targeted the TCR CDR3. TCRdb re-called the multiplex PCR reads with MiXCR, one entry per CDR3 protein. The repertoire holds hundreds of thousands of distinct CDR3 sequences, 12% to 15% seen once, with roughly 10% in the top ten. A word on this clonotype: This sequence may be a read error, since a much larger clone differs from it by one base.

Calling Graves' hyperthyroidism stable meant ophthalmopathy did not progress within 18 months. In making diagnoses, clinical symptoms, serum thyroxine and TRAb, thyroid ultrasound and orbital computed tomography were all used. The PBMCs were taken from roughly 10 ml of fresh peripheral blood. This CDR3 contains 14 residues. Per germline, CDR1 SNHLY and CDR2 FYNNEI. The V call is TRBV2, the J call TRBJ1-4; no clear D gene. The sample was blood. The TCR comes from a woman under 30 with Graves' hyperthyroidism. The CDR3 reads CASNERQLNGKLFF. The CDR3, as DNA: TGTGCCAGCAATGAACGGCAGTTAAATGGAAAACTGTTTTTT. The complete variable domain, with remaining parts taken from reference TRBV2 and TRBJ1-4, reads EPEVTQTPSHQVTQMGQEVILRCVPISNHLYFYWYRQILGQKVEFLVSFYNNEISEKSEIFDDQFSVERPDGSNFTLKIRSTKLEDSAMYFCASNERQLNGKLFFGSGTQLSVL.